This T cell receptor beta chain derives from a study of CD4 T cells in relation to SARS-CoV-2 and coronaviruses. For the study at large: ViraFEST: approximately 10-day antigen culture of PBMCs, then TCR beta CDR3 sequencing. Study-wide results and caveats: The cross-reactivity analysis covered only spike protein, not other viral proteins.

Trimming stripped 6 bases from V and 6 bases from J, with 24 bases between. Germline CDR1 is MDHEN and CDR2 is SYDVKM. The CDR3 extends over 17 amino acids. Profiled with immunoSEQ multiplex PCR; TCRdb holds only in-frame clones, not every one. The sample carries about 21,000 clones, roughly 79% recorded once. The unexposed donors gave CD4+ T cells in 2011-2018, prior to COVID-19. CD4+ T cells were isolated from the cells after nine to eleven days of culture. Cells permitting, SARS-CoV-2 S/N and four cold-coronavirus spikes were tested on unexposed-donor CD4+ T cells. Notes on this clone: Its antigen is unidentified.

The clonotype was recovered from a human donor in good health. The sample consisted of CD4+ T cells from PBMCs, cultured in vitro. The chain is built from TRBV28 and TRBJ1-5; D unresolved. The chain's CDR3 is CASSPLNPTGLGQPQHF. CDR3 in DNA: TGTGCCAGCAGCCCCCTGAACCCGACGGGCTTGGGTCAGCCCCAGCATTTT.